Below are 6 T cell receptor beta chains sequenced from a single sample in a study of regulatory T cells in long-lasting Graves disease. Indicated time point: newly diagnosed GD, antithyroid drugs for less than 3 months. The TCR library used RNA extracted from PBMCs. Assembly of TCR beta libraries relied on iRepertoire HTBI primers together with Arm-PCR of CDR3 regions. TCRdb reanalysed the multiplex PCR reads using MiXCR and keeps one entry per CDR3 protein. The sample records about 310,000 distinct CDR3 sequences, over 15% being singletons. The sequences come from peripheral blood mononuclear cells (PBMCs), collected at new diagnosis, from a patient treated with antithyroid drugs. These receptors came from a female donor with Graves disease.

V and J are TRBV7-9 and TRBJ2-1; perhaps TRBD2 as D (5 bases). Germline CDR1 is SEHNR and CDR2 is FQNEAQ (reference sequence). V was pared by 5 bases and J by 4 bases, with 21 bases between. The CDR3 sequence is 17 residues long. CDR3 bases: TGTGCCAGCAGCCCCCCGTTGGCCGAGGGTCTTTACAATGAGCAGTTCTTC. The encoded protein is CASSPPLAEGLYNEQFF.

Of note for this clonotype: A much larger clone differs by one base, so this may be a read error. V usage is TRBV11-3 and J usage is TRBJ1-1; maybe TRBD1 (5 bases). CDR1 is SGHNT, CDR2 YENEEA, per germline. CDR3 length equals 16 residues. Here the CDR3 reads CAGSIQTGGLNTEAFF. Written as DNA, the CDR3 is TGTGCCGGCAGCATCCAGACGGGGGGATTGAACACTGAAGCTTTCTTT.

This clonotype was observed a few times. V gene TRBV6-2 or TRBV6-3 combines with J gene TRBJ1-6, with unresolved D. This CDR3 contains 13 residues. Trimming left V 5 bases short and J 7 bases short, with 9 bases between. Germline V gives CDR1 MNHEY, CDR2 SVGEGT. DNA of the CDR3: TGTGCCAGCAGTCCCGACGTAAATTCACCCCTCCACTTT. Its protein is CASSPDVNSPLHF.

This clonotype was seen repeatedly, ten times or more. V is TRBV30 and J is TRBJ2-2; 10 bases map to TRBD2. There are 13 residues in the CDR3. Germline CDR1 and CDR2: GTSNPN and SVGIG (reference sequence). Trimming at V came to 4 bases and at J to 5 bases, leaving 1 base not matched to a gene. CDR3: CAWKREGTGELFF. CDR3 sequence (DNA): TGTGCCTGGAAGCGGGAGGGGACCGGGGAGCTGTTTTTT.

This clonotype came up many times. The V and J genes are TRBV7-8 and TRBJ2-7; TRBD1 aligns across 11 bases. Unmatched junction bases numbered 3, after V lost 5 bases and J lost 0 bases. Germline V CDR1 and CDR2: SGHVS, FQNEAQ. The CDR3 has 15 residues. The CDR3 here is CASSLGTGGSYEQYF. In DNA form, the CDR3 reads TGTGCCAGCAGCCTAGGGACAGGGGGCTCCTACGAGCAGTACTTC.

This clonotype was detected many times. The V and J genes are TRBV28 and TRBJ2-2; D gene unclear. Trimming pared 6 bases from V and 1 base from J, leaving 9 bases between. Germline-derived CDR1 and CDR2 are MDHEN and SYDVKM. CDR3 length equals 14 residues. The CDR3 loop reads CASSGPWNTGELFF. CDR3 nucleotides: TGTGCCAGCAGCGGACCCTGGAACACCGGGGAGCTGTTTTTT.